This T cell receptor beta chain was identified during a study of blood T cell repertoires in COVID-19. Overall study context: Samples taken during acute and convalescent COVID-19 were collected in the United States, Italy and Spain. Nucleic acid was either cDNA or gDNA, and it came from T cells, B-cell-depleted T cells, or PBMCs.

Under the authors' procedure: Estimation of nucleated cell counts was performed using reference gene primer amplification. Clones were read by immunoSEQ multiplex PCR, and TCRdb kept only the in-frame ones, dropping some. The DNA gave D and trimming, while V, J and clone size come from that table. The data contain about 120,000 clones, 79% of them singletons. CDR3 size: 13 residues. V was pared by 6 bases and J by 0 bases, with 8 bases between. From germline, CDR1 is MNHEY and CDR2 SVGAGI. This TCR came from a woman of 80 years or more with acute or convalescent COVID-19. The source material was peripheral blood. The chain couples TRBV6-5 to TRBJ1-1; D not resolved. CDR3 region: CASSRVLNTEAFF. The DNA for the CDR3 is TGTGCCAGCAGCCGGGTTTTGAACACTGAAGCTTTCTTT.